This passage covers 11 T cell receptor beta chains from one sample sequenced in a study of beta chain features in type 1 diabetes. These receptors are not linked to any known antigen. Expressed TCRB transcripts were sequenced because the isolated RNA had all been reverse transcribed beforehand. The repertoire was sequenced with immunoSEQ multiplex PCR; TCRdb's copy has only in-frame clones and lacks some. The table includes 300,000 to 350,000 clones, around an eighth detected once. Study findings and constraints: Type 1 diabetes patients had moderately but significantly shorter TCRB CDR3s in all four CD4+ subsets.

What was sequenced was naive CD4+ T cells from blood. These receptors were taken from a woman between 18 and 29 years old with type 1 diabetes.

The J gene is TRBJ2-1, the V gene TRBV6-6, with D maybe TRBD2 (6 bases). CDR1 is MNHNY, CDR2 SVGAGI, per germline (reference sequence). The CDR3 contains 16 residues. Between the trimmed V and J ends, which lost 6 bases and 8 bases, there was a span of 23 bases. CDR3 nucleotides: TGTGCCAGCAGACACTCCCCGGGAGTGGCCAAGGATGAGCAGTTCTTC. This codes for CASRHSPGVAKDEQFF.

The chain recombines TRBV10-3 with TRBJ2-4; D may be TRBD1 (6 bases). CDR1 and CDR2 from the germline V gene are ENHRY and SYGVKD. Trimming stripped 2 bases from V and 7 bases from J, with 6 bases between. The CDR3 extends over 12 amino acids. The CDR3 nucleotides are TGTGCCATCAGTGAGCAGGGGAACATTCAGTACTTC. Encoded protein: CAISEQGNIQYF.

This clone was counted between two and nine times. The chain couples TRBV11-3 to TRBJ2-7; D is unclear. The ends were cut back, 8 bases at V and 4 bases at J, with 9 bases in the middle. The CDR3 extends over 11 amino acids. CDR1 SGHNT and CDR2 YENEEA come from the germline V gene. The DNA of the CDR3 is TGTGCCAGCGGGTCAGGATACGAGCAGTACGTC. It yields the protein CASGSGYEQYV.

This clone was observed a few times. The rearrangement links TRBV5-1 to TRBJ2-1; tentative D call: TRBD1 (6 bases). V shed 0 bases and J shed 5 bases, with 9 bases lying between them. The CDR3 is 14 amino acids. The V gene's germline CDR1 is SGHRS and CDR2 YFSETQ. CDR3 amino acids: CASSLGDTNNEQFF. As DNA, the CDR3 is TGCGCCAGCAGCTTGGGGGACACGAACAATGAGCAGTTCTTC.

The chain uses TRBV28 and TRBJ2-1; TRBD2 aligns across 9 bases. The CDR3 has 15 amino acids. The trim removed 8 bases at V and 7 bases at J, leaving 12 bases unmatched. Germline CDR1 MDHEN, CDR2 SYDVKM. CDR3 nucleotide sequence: TGTGCCAGCTTGGGAGGGGAAGCGGGAGGTAATGAGCAGTTCTTC. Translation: CASLGGEAGGNEQFF.

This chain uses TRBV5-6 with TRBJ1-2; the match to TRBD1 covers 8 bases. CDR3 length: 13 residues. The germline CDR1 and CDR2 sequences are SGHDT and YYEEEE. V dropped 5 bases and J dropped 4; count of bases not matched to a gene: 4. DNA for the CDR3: TGTGCCAGCAGTTTGACAGGGGCCTATGGCTACACCTTC. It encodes CASSLTGAYGYTF.

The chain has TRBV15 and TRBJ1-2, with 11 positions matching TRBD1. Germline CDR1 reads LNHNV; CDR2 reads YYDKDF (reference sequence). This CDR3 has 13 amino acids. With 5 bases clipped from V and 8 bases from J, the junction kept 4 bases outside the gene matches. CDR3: CATSRDRGNGYTF. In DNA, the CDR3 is TGTGCCACCAGCCGGGACAGGGGGAACGGCTACACCTTC.

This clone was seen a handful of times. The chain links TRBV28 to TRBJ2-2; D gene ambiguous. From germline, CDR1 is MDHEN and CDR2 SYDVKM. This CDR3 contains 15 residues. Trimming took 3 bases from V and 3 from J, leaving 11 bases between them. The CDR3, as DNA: TGTGCCAGCAGTTTGTCTCTCGGGTACACCGGGGAGCTGTTTTTT. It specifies CASSLSLGYTGELFF.

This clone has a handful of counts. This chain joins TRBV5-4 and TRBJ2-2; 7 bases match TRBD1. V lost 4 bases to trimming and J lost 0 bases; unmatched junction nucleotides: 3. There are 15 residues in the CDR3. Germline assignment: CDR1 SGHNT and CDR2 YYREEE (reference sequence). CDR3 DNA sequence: TGTGCCAGCAGCAGGACAGGCGCGAACACCGGGGAGCTGTTTTTT. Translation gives CASSRTGANTGELFF.

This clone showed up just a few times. The CDR3 sequence is CASSQGQSQETQYF. The CDR3 region has the DNA TGTGCCAGCAGCCAAGGACAGTCCCAAGAGACCCAGTACTTC. The genes are TRBV7-2 and TRBJ2-5, with D possibly being TRBD1 (6 bases). The V gene lost 5 bases and the J gene lost 1 base, with 11 bases spanning the gap. Germline V gene lookup returns CDR1 SGHTA and CDR2 FQGNSA. The CDR3 spans 14 residues.

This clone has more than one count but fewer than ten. CDR3 region: CASSVVGTGEREKLFF. The CDR3 coding sequence is TGTGCCAGCAGCGTAGTAGGGACAGGGGAACGCGAAAAACTGTTTTTT. The chain links TRBV9 to TRBJ1-4, with 10 bases that match TRBD1. CDR3 length equals 16 residues. Trimming removed 0 bases from V and 8 bases from J; junction bases left unmatched: 7. CDR1 is SGDLS, CDR2 YYNGEE, per germline.